The present T cell receptor (beta chain) was sequenced within a study of vaccination and CD4 T cells after COVID-19. With the Oncomine TCR Beta short-read assay, DNA from cultured CD4+ T cells was sequenced. TCRdb independently ran MiXCR on the PCR reads; one entry per CDR3 protein. The data show approximately 12,000 distinct CDR3 sequences, roughly 44% seen once. On this clonotype: The antigen is undetermined.

Treatment specified: roughly ten-day PBMC culture with coronavirus spike peptide pools or control peptides (ViraFEST assay). CDR3 length: 14 amino acids. CDR1 is MGHRA, CDR2 YSYEKL, per germline. Trimming took 3 bases from V and 2 from J, leaving 11 bases between them. Sequenced sample: CD4+ T cells from blood, cultured in vitro. The source of this sequence is a human donor who had recovered from COVID-19. The chain combines TRBV4-1 with TRBJ2-7; D is perhaps TRBD2 (5 bases). Here the CDR3 reads CASSQADSAYEQYF. As DNA, the CDR3 is TGCGCCAGCAGCCAGGCGGACTCGGCCTACGAGCAGTACTTC.